The 3 T cell receptor beta chains below were found in one sample sequenced in a study of control samples from healthy donors and cancer patients. The method was immunoSEQ multiplex PCR; TCRdb's version includes in-frame clones alone and lacks a portion of them. Seen here are under 200,000 clones, roughly 94% observed once, and the top ten hold 8.5%. The sequenced sample consisted of blood. The receptors stem from a woman aged 40 to 49 in good health.

This clone showed up just once. The chain carries TRBV19 and TRBJ1-2, with 10 bases lining up with TRBD1. Trimming at V came to 3 bases and at J to 10 bases, leaving 5 bases not matched to a gene. Germline CDR1 reads LNHDA; CDR2 reads SQIVND (reference sequence). The CDR3 length is 13 residues. The CDR3 coding sequence is TGTGCCAGTAGTATCGGACAGGGGGTCGTCTACACCTTC. Its translation: CASSIGQGVVYTF.

The chain joins TRBV7-9 to TRBJ2-7; D could derive from TRBD1 or TRBD2 (5 bases each). The CDR3 runs to 15 residues. V was clipped by 5 bases and J by 5 bases, with 19 bases between them. Germline CDR1 and CDR2: SEHNR and FQNEAQ (reference sequence). The CDR3 sequence: CASSPGRGGPHEQYF. The CDR3 DNA is TGTGCCAGCAGCCCAGGTAGGGGCGGGCCCCACGAGCAGTACTTC.

The CDR3 is CASSTRERGALAGGLRTSYEQYF. The CDR3 DNA sequence: TGTGCCAGTAGTACCAGAGAAAGGGGGGCACTAGCGGGAGGTCTTCGAACGTCCTACGAGCAGTACTTC. The chain couples TRBV19 to TRBJ2-7; 12 bases are a match to TRBD2. V shed 4 bases and J 1 base; nucleotides not matched to a gene: 26. Per the germline V gene, CDR1 is LNHDA and CDR2 is SQIVND (reference sequence). The CDR3 has 23 amino acids.